This T cell receptor beta chain was identified during a study of T cell changes during pregnancy in multiple sclerosis. Sequencing used immunoSEQ multiplex PCR; TCRdb keeps in-frame clones, though not all of them. The sample shows about 50,000 clones, 90% of them seen only once. J gave up 3 bases and V 0 bases, and 5 bases lay outside the gene matches. The germline V gene encodes CDR1 SGHKS and CDR2 YYEKEE (reference sequence). This CDR3 spans 15 amino acids. This sequence joins TRBV5-5 and TRBJ2-7; 8 bases match TRBD2. The sequence was obtained from a female donor in good health, enrolled as a control in a pregnancy study. The specimen was peripheral blood, collected after pregnancy. The DNA of the CDR3 is TGTGCCAGCAGCTTGGCGGGGGGGGGTAACTACGAGCAGTACTTC. As protein: CASSLAGGGNYEQYF.